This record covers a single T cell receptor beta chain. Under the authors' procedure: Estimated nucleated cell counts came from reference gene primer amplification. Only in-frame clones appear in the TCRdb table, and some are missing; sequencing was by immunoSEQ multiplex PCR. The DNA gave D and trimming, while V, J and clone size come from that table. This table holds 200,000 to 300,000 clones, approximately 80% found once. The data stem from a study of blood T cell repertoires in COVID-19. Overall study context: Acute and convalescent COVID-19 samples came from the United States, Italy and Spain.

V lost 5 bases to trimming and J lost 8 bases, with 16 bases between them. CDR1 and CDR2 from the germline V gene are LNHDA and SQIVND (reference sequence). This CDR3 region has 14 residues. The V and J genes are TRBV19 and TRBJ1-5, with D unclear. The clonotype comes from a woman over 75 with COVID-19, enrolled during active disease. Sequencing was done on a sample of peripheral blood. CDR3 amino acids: CASSARYGLEPQHF. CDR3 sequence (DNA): TGTGCCAGTAGTGCTAGATACGGGTTAGAGCCCCAGCATTTT.